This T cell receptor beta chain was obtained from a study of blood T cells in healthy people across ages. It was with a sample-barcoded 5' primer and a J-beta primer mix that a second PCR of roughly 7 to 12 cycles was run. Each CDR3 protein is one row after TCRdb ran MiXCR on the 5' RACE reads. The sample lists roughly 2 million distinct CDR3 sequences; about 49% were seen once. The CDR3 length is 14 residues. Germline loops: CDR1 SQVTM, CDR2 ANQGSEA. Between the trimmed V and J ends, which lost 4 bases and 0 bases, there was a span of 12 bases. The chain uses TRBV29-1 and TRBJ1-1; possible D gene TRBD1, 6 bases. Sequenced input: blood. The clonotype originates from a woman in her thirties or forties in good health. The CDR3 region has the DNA TGCAGCGTTGTCTTTAAGGGGGTGAACACTGAAGCTTTCTTT. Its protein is CSVVFKGVNTEAFF.